These 11 T cell receptor beta chains were sequenced from one sample in a study of T cell responses to AZD1222 COVID-19 vaccine (dated by TCRdb to about 2021). The label giving this sample's time point can be read as: about 28 days (+/-7) after the second vaccine dose. Library preparation employed the immunoSEQ multiplex PCR assay. TCRdb provides this immuneACCESS table in a form limited to in-frame rearrangements. Some clones are lacking; in checked studies, under half of them reflect an unresolved V gene, and why the rest are absent is not known. The sample records about 69,000 clones, roughly 80% of which are singletons. The ten largest account for approximately 25% of the sample. Sequencing was performed on peripheral blood, taken 28 days after the second AZD1222 dose. The receptors originated from an adult who received the AZD1222 COVID-19 vaccine.

This chain joins TRBV7-2 and TRBJ1-3, with D possibly matching TRBD1 (6 bases). The CDR3 covers 16 residues. V lost 5 bases to trimming and J lost 4 bases, with 18 bases between them. The germline V gene encodes CDR1 SGHTA and CDR2 FQGNSA. CDR3 sequence reads: CASSQRDILGGNTIYF. The CDR3 DNA reads TGTGCCAGCAGCCAAAGGGACATTCTTGGGGGAAACACCATATATTTT.

The V and J genes are TRBV28 and TRBJ1-2, with D possibly being TRBD1 (5 bases). CDR3 length: 16 residues. The V gene's germline CDR1 is MDHEN and CDR2 SYDVKM. V shed 1 base and J shed 8 bases, with 20 bases lying between them. The CDR3 coding sequence is TGTGCCAGCAGTTTATCCCCCCGGGACTCCAGGAGGGGCTACACCTTC. Its protein is CASSLSPRDSRRGYTF.

The chain joins TRBV2 to TRBJ1-1; D might be TRBD1 (6 bases). This CDR3 comprises 14 residues. V lost 0 bases and J 7 bases, leaving 12 bases between the germline ends. Germline lookup yields CDR1 SNHLY and CDR2 FYNNEI. The CDR3 DNA follows: TGTGCCAGCAGTGAAGCCTGGGGGCGAGTTGAAGCTTTCTTT. Protein product: CASSEAWGRVEAFF.

This chain joins TRBV27 and TRBJ2-7; no clear D gene. Germline CDR1 reads MNHEY; CDR2 reads SMNVEV (reference sequence). The CDR3 is 14 amino acids. V shed 5 bases and J shed 0 bases, with 11 bases lying between them. CDR3 in DNA: TGTGCCAGCAGTCCCCGACCCGGCTCCTACGAGCAGTACTTC. This sequence encodes CASSPRPGSYEQYF.

The V gene is TRBV18, the J gene TRBJ1-2, with D unresolved. The CDR3 sequence is 13 residues long. The germline V gene encodes CDR1 KGHSH and CDR2 LQKENI. Trimming cost V 2 bases and J 2 bases, with 6 bases left between them. The CDR3 region is CASSPDKNYGYTF. The CDR3 nucleotides read TGTGCCAGCTCACCAGACAAGAACTATGGCTACACCTTC. The entire variable domain, with the rest obtained from reference TRBV18 and TRBJ1-2, is as follows: NAGVMQNPRHLVRRRGQEARLRCSPMKGHSHVYWYRQLPEEGLKFMVYLQKENIIDESGMPKERFSAEFPKEGPSILRIQQVVRGDSAAYFCASSPDKNYGYTFGSGTRLTVV.

This chain uses TRBV4-2 with TRBJ2-1, with 12 bases matching TRBD2. From germline, CDR1 is LGHNA and CDR2 YNFKEQ. Trimming removed 0 bases from V and 5 bases from J; junction bases left unmatched: 5. This CDR3 is built from 17 residues. CDR3 residues: CASSQDLAGGHNNEQFF. DNA of the CDR3: TGTGCCAGCAGCCAAGATCTAGCGGGGGGGCATAACAATGAGCAGTTCTTC.

The chain recombines TRBV27 with TRBJ1-1, with 9 bases fitting TRBD1. The CDR3 totals 16 residues. The V segment lost 6 bases and the J segment 1 base; nucleotides outside the gene matches: 9. Germline values: CDR1 MNHEY, CDR2 SMNVEV (reference sequence). The CDR3 coding sequence is TGTGCCAGCAGACCCTTACAGGGGGCAGGGAACACTGAAGCTTTCTTT. Its translation: CASRPLQGAGNTEAFF.

This clone was observed once. The genes are TRBV12-5 and TRBJ2-2; no definite D call. This CDR3 is built from 13 residues. V dropped 8 bases and J dropped 2 bases, with 9 bases sitting between them. The V gene's germline CDR1 is LGHNT and CDR2 FRNRAP. This chain's CDR3 is CASLGPNTGELFF. The CDR3 coding sequence is TGTGCTAGTCTTGGACCAAACACCGGGGAGCTGTTTTTT.

This rearrangement joins TRBV7-9 to TRBJ2-1; 7 nucleotides align to TRBD1. CDR3 length: 18 amino acids. Per the germline V gene, CDR1 is SEHNR and CDR2 is FQNEAQ (reference sequence). Unmatched junction bases numbered 16, after V lost 3 bases and J lost 5 bases. The CDR3 reads CASSFSPTADQGDNEQFF. In DNA, the CDR3 is TGTGCCAGCAGCTTCTCACCCACAGCGGACCAGGGGGACAATGAGCAGTTCTTC.

A few counts support this clone. V and J are TRBV28 and TRBJ1-6; TRBD1 might be the D (5 bases). Germline assignment: CDR1 MDHEN and CDR2 SYDVKM. The CDR3 has 14 residues. Trimming stripped 6 bases from V and 10 bases from J, with 16 bases between. CDR3 residues: CASSAGAGNSPLHF. CDR3 nucleotide sequence: TGTGCCAGCAGCGCCGGTGCAGGGAACTCACCCCTCCACTTT.

The chain links TRBV14 to TRBJ2-3; TRBD2 is a possible D gene (6 bases). V was cut by 0 bases and J by 4 bases, with 17 bases left in between. The CDR3 extends over 17 amino acids. Germline CDR1 and CDR2: SGHDN and FVKESK. CDR3 protein: CASSQDWRGGWADTQYF. CDR3 in DNA: TGTGCCAGCAGCCAAGACTGGCGGGGCGGCTGGGCAGATACGCAGTATTTT.